The rows below give T cell receptor beta chains drawn from one sample of a study of cytomegalovirus exposure and HLA in healthy donors. Using immunoSEQ multiplex PCR, the repertoire was profiled, and TCRdb retains in-frame clones only, with some absent. The table has fewer than 150,000 clones, roughly four fifths seen once. Material for sequencing was PBMCs. The receptors were gathered from a man aged 25-40 years in good health and CMV-seronegative. Both conserved end residues are part of each CDR3. The D gene is left open where the match is weak. Where a row states a size, it is once, few, many or the class of an expanded clone; other rows omit it.

clone size,D gene,J gene,V gene,CDR3 protein,CDR3 DNA
.,TRBD2,TRBJ2-3,TRBV29-1,CSVVGGGGDTQYF,TGCAGCGTTGTAGGCGGGGGTGGAGATACGCAGTATTTT
.,TRBD2,TRBJ2-1,TRBV30,CAWSVAGVILNEQFF,TGTGCCTGGAGTGTAGCGGGAGTTATCCTCAATGAGCAGTTCTTC
few,.,TRBJ1-3,TRBV12-1,CASSLTLDRDRAGNTIYF,TGTGCCAGCAGCTTAACCTTAGATCGGGACAGGGCCGGAAACACCATATATTTT
.,.,TRBJ2-3,TRBV9,CASSVDGASTGTDTQYF,TGTGCCAGCAGCGTAGATGGGGCGAGCACAGGCACAGATACGCAGTATTTT
.,TRBD1,TRBJ1-2,TRBV11-2,CASGSGTGNVKSGYTF,TGTGCCAGCGGATCCGGGACAGGTAACGTTAAATCTGGCTACACCTTC
.,TRBD1,TRBJ1-1,TRBV27,CASSTWDRINTEAFF,TGTGCCAGCAGTACGTGGGACAGGATAAACACTGAAGCTTTCTTT
.,.,TRBJ2-5,TRBV9,CASSGGGGETQYF,TGTGCCAGCAGCGGAGGTGGAGGTGAGACCCAGTACTTC
.,.,TRBJ2-7,TRBV5-1,CASSWLGGQGYEQYF,TGCGCCAGCAGCTGGTTAGGGGGTCAGGGCTACGAGCAGTACTTC
.,.,TRBJ1-5,TRBV25-1,CASSEGALPQHF,TGTGCCAGCAGTGAAGGGGCCCTGCCCCAGCATTTT
.,TRBD2,TRBJ2-5,TRBV7-2,CASSLSGLAGGLETQYF,TGTGCCAGCAGCTTATCGGGACTAGCGGGGGGGCTAGAGACCCAGTACTTC
.,.,TRBJ1-2,TRBV15,CATSPRPDPRRHGYTF,TGTGCCACCAGCCCGCGGCCTGATCCCAGACGGCATGGCTACACCTTC
once,TRBD1,TRBJ1-2,TRBV4-1,CASSSGTVDYGYTF,TGCGCCAGCAGCTCCGGGACAGTGGACTATGGCTACACCTTC
.,.,TRBJ2-7,TRBV28,CASSLVVGAAYEQYF,TGTGCCAGCAGTTTAGTCGTAGGGGCAGCCTACGAGCAGTACTTC
.,TRBD2,TRBJ2-1,TRBV9,CASSDSFERGISYNEQFF,TGTGCCAGCAGCGATTCATTCGAGCGGGGAATTAGCTACAATGAGCAGTTCTTC
.,.,TRBJ1-1,TRBV5-1,CASSLAGLSTEAFF,TGCGCCAGCAGCTTGGCAGGGCTGAGCACTGAAGCTTTCTTT
.,.,TRBJ2-1,TRBV27,CASSLVGGTGHNEQFF,TGTGCCAGCAGTTTAGTTGGCGGGACGGGGCACAATGAGCAGTTCTTC
.,.,TRBJ1-6,TRBV5-1,CASGAFLNSPLHF,TGCGCCAGCGGGGCCTTCCTAAATTCACCCCTCCACTTT
.,TRBD2,TRBJ2-1,TRBV7-3,CASSLLAGGNNEQFF,TGTGCCAGCAGCCTACTAGCGGGCGGGAACAATGAGCAGTTCTTC
.,.,TRBJ2-4,TRBV18,CASSSGAAENIQYF,TGTGCCAGCTCATCCGGAGCGGCGGAAAACATTCAGTACTTC
.,.,TRBJ1-4,TRBV10-3,CAISESIAGAGEKLFF,TGTGCCATCAGTGAGTCGATTGCGGGGGCTGGTGAAAAACTGTTTTTT
once,TRBD2,TRBJ2-5,TRBV10-3,CAISADSGGQETQYF,TGTGCCATCAGTGCGGATAGCGGGGGGCAAGAGACCCAGTACTTC
.,.,TRBJ1-5,TRBV7-9,CASSLVWEDGSNQPQNF,TGTGCCAGCAGCTTAGTGTGGGAGGATGGCTCGAATCAGCCCCAGAATTTT
.,.,TRBJ1-2,TRBV19,CASSIGGTNIHGYTF,TGTGCCAGTAGTATAGGAGGTACGAACATCCATGGCTACACCTTC
.,.,TRBJ2-7,TRBV19,CASRSPQGGEQYF,TGTGCCAGTAGATCCCCCCAGGGCGGCGAGCAGTACTTC
few,TRBD1,TRBJ1-5,TRBV19,CASSTGTGGFQPQHF,TGTGCCAGTAGCACCGGGACAGGGGGCTTTCAGCCCCAGCATTTT
few,TRBD1,TRBJ1-2,TRBV4-2,CASSQEWDRDLRGYTF,TGTGCCAGCAGCCAAGAATGGGACAGGGACTTAAGGGGCTACACCTTC